This T cell receptor beta chain was sequenced in a study of neurological immune-mediated disorders. Each CDR3 protein is one row after TCRdb ran MiXCR on the 5' RACE reads. Among tens of thousands of distinct CDR3 sequences listed, approximately 4% were seen once. Trimming removed 7 bases from V and 7 bases from J; junction bases left unmatched: 21. The CDR3 totals 19 residues. Ten or more counts support this clonotype. The TCR was taken from a man aged 50-60 years with multiple sclerosis. The chain couples TRBV12-3 or TRBV12-4 to TRBJ1-4; 10 bases map to TRBD1. The sequenced material came from PBMCs. Here the CDR3 DNA reads TGTGCCAGCACCCCCACCCCGGGACAGGGGATGGGGCGGGGTGAAAAACTGTTTTTT. Protein: CASTPTPGQGMGRGEKLFF.